What follows are 28 T cell receptor beta chains derived from one specimen sequenced in a study of cytomegalovirus exposure and HLA in healthy donors. The primer mix had 60 Vbeta and 13 Jbeta primers. Generated by immunoSEQ multiplex PCR, the TCRdb table keeps only in-frame clones and is missing some. Of some 150,000 clones detected, over 70% appear once; the ten largest clones hold about 5.2%. Input material: PBMCs. These receptors were collected from a man aged 25 to 40 in good health and CMV-seropositive.

The V call is TRBV10-3, the J call TRBJ1-1; no clear D gene. CDR3 length: 15 amino acids. V dropped 2 bases and J dropped 0 bases, with 10 bases sitting between them. Germline lookup yields CDR1 ENHRY and CDR2 SYGVKD. Written as DNA, the CDR3 is TGTGCCATCAGTGAGCCGGGGAGATTGAACACTGAAGCTTTCTTT. Translated, it gives CAISEPGRLNTEAFF.

This clone showed up just a few times. The V and J genes are TRBV10-3 and TRBJ1-6; 8 nucleotides match TRBD1. From germline, CDR1 is ENHRY and CDR2 SYGVKD. V trimming: 10 bases; J trimming: 8 bases; junction bases outside the gene matches: 10. CDR3 length: 14 amino acids. The CDR3 spells CASTEGQDYSPLHF. The CDR3 DNA sequence: TGTGCCAGCACCGAGGGACAGGACTATTCACCCCTCCACTTT.

The chain couples TRBV7-2 to TRBJ2-2, with 11 bases identical to TRBD1. This CDR3 has 17 amino acids. J was trimmed by 6 bases and V by 3 bases; bases with no gene match: 9. Germline CDR1 reads SGHTA; CDR2 reads FQGNSA. This CDR3 reads CASSFYGQGAGAGELFF. The CDR3 nucleotides are TGTGCCAGCAGCTTCTACGGACAGGGGGCCGGAGCCGGGGAGCTGTTTTTT.

This clone was seen a handful of times. V and J are TRBV5-1 and TRBJ1-2; tentatively, D is TRBD1 (6 bases). V was clipped by 1 base and J by 3 bases, with 10 bases between them. The length of the CDR3 is 14 residues. Per germline, CDR1 SGHRS and CDR2 YFSETQ. The CDR3 coding sequence is TGCGCCAGCAGCTTGACAGGGCAAGACTATGGCTACACCTTC. Translated, it gives CASSLTGQDYGYTF.

The chain recombines TRBV30 with TRBJ2-5; 11 bases agree with TRBD2. The CDR3 is 14 amino acids. The V gene end was trimmed by 3 bases and the J gene end by 5 bases; junction bases not matched to a gene: 5. Germline V CDR1 and CDR2: GTSNPN, SVGIG (reference sequence). CDR3 region: CAWRVVAGGETQYF. The DNA for the CDR3 is TGTGCCTGGAGGGTTGTAGCGGGGGGGGAGACCCAGTACTTC.

The chain carries TRBV6-4 and TRBJ1-6, with TRBD1 identical over 7 bases. The length of the CDR3 is 12 residues. Germline V gene sequence: CDR1 MRHNA, CDR2 SNTAGT. Unmatched junction bases numbered 3, after V lost 7 bases and J lost 9 bases. The CDR3 reads CASNDRASPLHF. The CDR3 region has the DNA TGTGCCAGCAACGACAGGGCTTCACCCCTCCACTTT.

The V gene is TRBV12-5, the J gene TRBJ2-3; 11 bases are a match to TRBD2. The V gene end was trimmed by 7 bases and the J gene end by 4 bases; junction bases not matched to a gene: 7. This CDR3 is 15 amino acids long. Germline loops: CDR1 LGHNT, CDR2 FRNRAP. The CDR3 nucleotides read TGTGCTAGTGCCCTGGGACTAGCGGATTCAGATACGCAGTATTTT. This sequence encodes CASALGLADSDTQYF.

This clone was seen once. The V gene is TRBV15, the J gene TRBJ2-3; 11 bases are shared with TRBD2. From germline, CDR1 is LNHNV and CDR2 YYDKDF (reference sequence). The CDR3 runs to 19 residues. Losses at the gene ends were 3 bases for V and 0 bases for J; bases not matched to a gene: 11. The CDR3 reads CATSSELAGVTSSTDTQYF. In DNA, the CDR3 is TGTGCCACCAGCAGCGAACTAGCGGGAGTAACGTCTAGCACAGATACGCAGTATTTT.

The chain couples TRBV5-1 to TRBJ1-4, with D perhaps TRBD1 (5 bases). The CDR3 runs to 14 residues. Trimming took 1 base from V and 4 from J, leaving 8 bases between them. Germline V lookup: CDR1 SGHRS, CDR2 YFSETQ. Written as DNA, the CDR3 is TGCGCCAGCAGCTTGAGGCAGGGTAATGAAAAACTGTTTTTT. Protein product: CASSLRQGNEKLFF. Full variable domain (remainder filled in from reference TRBV5-1 and TRBJ1-4): KAGVTQTPRYLIKTRGQQVTLSCSPISGHRSVSWYQQTPGQGLQFLFEYFSETQRNKGNFPGRFSGRQFSNSRSEMNVSTLELGDSALYLCASSLRQGNEKLFFGSGTQLSVL.

The rearrangement uses TRBV7-2 and TRBJ1-1, with a possible D match to TRBD1 (5 bases). This CDR3 comprises 13 residues. The V and J ends lost 2 bases and 4 bases respectively, with 8 bases between them. Germline V CDR1 and CDR2: SGHTA, FQGNSA. CDR3 region: CASSLSGGTEAFF. The CDR3 DNA reads as TGTGCCAGCAGCTTAAGCGGGGGCACTGAAGCTTTCTTT.

The V gene is TRBV29-1, the J gene TRBJ2-6; the D gene is possibly TRBD1 (5 bases). Trimming cost V 6 bases and J 0 bases, with 6 bases left between them. Germline assignment: CDR1 SQVTM and CDR2 ANQGSEA. This CDR3 comprises 13 residues. CDR3 nucleotides: TGCAGCGTCCAGGGCTCTGGGGCCAACGTCCTGACTTTC. This encodes CSVQGSGANVLTF.

This clone was detected a few times. The chain carries TRBV13 and TRBJ2-7; a weak D match, TRBD2 (5 bases). This CDR3 contains 13 residues. V lost 3 bases and J lost 1, with 7 bases in between. Germline-derived CDR1 and CDR2 are PRHDT and FYEKMQ (reference sequence). Here the CDR3 DNA reads TGTGCCAGCAGCTTCCGGGGATCCTACGAGCAGTACTTC. Translated: CASSFRGSYEQYF.

The V gene is TRBV4-3, the J gene TRBJ1-6; possibly TRBD1 for D (5 bases). Germline CDR1 LGHNA, CDR2 YSLEER. The CDR3 contains 14 residues. Trimming took 4 bases from V and 3 from J, leaving 7 bases between them. Here the CDR3 reads CASSRQFYNSPLHF. CDR3 nucleotide sequence: TGCGCCAGCAGCCGACAGTTCTATAATTCACCCCTCCACTTT.

The chain employs TRBV6-1 and TRBJ2-3; D is uncertain. Trimming took off 5 bases at V and 5 bases at J, with 11 bases between the two ends. This CDR3 is built from 13 residues. Germline CDR1 MNHNS, CDR2 SASEGT. The CDR3 sequence is CASSTTEVDTQYF. The CDR3 nucleotides read TGTGCCAGCAGTACCACTGAGGTAGATACGCAGTATTTT.

The V call is TRBV7-2, the J call TRBJ2-5; no firm D call. Trimming stripped 5 bases from V and 4 bases from J, with 5 bases between. The CDR3 has 11 amino acids. Looked up from germline, CDR1 is SGHTA and CDR2 is FQGNSA. CDR3 sequence: CASSNLETQYF. The CDR3 DNA reads TGTGCCAGCAGCAATCTAGAGACCCAGTACTTC. The full variable domain, its missing parts supplied by reference TRBV7-2 and TRBJ2-5, is GAGVSQSPSNKVTEKGKDVELRCDPISGHTALYWYRQSLGQGLEFLIYFQGNSAPDKSGLPSDRFSAERTGGSVSTLTIQRTQQEDSAVYLCASSNLETQYFGPGTRLLVL.

The gene calls are TRBV6-5 and TRBJ1-3, with D perhaps matching TRBD1 (5 bases). V gave up 3 bases and J gave up 0 bases, with 6 bases separating them. Germline V gene sequence: CDR1 MNHEY, CDR2 SVGAGI. This CDR3 comprises 14 residues. For the CDR3, the DNA is TGTGCCAGCAGTTATGACAGCTCTGGAAACACCATATATTTT. Amino acids: CASSYDSSGNTIYF.

The chain recombines TRBV5-1 with TRBJ2-5, with a possible D match to TRBD1 (5 bases). Looked up from germline, CDR1 is SGHRS and CDR2 is YFSETQ. The CDR3 is 13 residues long. V lost 0 bases, J lost 3 bases, and 6 bases lay in between. The CDR3 loop is CASSLVGEETQYF. The CDR3, as DNA: TGCGCCAGCAGCTTGGTAGGGGAAGAGACCCAGTACTTC.

In this sample, this clone turned up a few times. V and J are TRBV29-1 and TRBJ2-5; TRBD1 is a possible D gene (6 bases). This CDR3 contains 14 residues. The V gene's germline CDR1 is SQVTM and CDR2 ANQGSEA. Trimming took off 2 bases at V and 5 bases at J, with 15 bases between the two ends. For the CDR3, the DNA is TGCAGCGTTGAACCGGGACACCTAAAGGAGACCCAGTACTTC. This sequence encodes CSVEPGHLKETQYF.

This chain joins TRBV7-2 and TRBJ1-1; 7 bases agree with TRBD1. The CDR3 is made up of 15 amino acids. The junction had 7 bases not matched to a gene; V was cut back by 5 bases and J by 1 base. The germline V gene encodes CDR1 SGHTA and CDR2 FQGNSA. The DNA for the CDR3 is TGTGCCAGCAGCCTCGGCTGGACAGGGAACACTGAAGCTTTCTTT. Amino acids: CASSLGWTGNTEAFF.

The rearrangement uses TRBV2 and TRBJ2-1; TRBD1 matches at 9 bases. The germline gives CDR1 SNHLY, CDR2 FYNNEI. Trimming cost V 6 bases and J 8 bases; bases outside gene matches: 11. CDR3 length: 15 residues. CDR3 DNA sequence: TGTGCCAGCAGGCTGGGACAGGGAATGGAGGATGAGCAGTTCTTC. Translated, it gives CASRLGQGMEDEQFF.

This CDR3 reads CASSPGLENGADTQYF. In nucleotides, the CDR3 is TGTGCCAGCAGCCCGGGACTTGAGAACGGGGCAGATACGCAGTATTTT. The J gene is TRBJ2-3, the V gene TRBV4-2, with a weak D call TRBD2 (6 bases). The V end lost 4 bases, the J end lost 4 bases, and 18 bases lay between the germline ends. Germline CDR1 and CDR2: LGHNA and YNFKEQ. There are 16 residues in the CDR3.

This clone was recorded a few times. The chain uses TRBV30 and TRBJ2-4; no definite D call. Germline V lookup: CDR1 GTSNPN, CDR2 SVGIG (reference sequence). This CDR3 contains 15 residues. V shed 0 bases and J shed 0 bases, with 9 bases lying between them. The CDR3 coding sequence is TGTGCCTGGAGTGTACTCTCCCTAGCCAAAAACATTCAGTACTTC. Amino acid sequence: CAWSVLSLAKNIQYF.

This chain connects TRBV28 to TRBJ2-2; D not certain. V was cut by 2 bases and J by 4 bases, with 11 bases left in between. The CDR3 totals 15 residues. Germline CDR1 reads MDHEN; CDR2 reads SYDVKM. CDR3 bases: TGTGCCAGCAGTTTAATGTTAGTAAGCACCGGGGAGCTGTTTTTT. Its translation is CASSLMLVSTGELFF.

This clone occurred once. The gene calls are TRBV23-1 and TRBJ1-1; possible D gene TRBD1, 5 bases. TRBV23-1 is filed as an ORF, its function uncertain. This CDR3 spans 14 amino acids. The ends were cut back, 8 bases at V and 8 bases at J, with 21 bases in the middle. The CDR3 sequence: CASGVGTSKREAFF. CDR3 DNA sequence: TGCGCCAGCGGGGTGGGGACTTCCAAGAGAGAAGCTTTCTTT.

The rearrangement uses TRBV29-1 and TRBJ1-2; D remains unclear. This CDR3 region has 12 residues. V was clipped by 6 bases and J by 0 bases, with 8 bases between them. Germline V CDR1 and CDR2: SQVTM, ANQGSEA. In DNA form, the CDR3 reads TGCAGCGTGGCCGATCCTAACTATGGCTACACCTTC. This encodes CSVADPNYGYTF.

The chain uses TRBV2 and TRBJ2-7, with unresolved D. Trimming left V 0 bases short and J 1 base short, with 7 bases between. Germline assignment: CDR1 SNHLY and CDR2 FYNNEI. The CDR3 consists of 14 residues. In DNA form, the CDR3 reads TGTGCCAGCAGTGAAGCGCGCGAATCCTACGAGCAGTACTTC. It specifies CASSEARESYEQYF.

CDR3 nucleotides: TGTGCCAGCTCACGGGGACAGCTGCAAGAGACCCAGTACTTC. The encoded protein is CASSRGQLQETQYF. V and J are TRBV18 and TRBJ2-5, with 7 bases identical to TRBD1. The CDR3 is 14 amino acids. V gave up 4 bases and J gave up 2 bases; unmatched junction bases: 4. CDR1 and CDR2 (germline): KGHSH, LQKENI.

This sequence joins TRBV28 and TRBJ2-1; the match to TRBD2 covers 8 bases. This CDR3 is 13 amino acids long. Germline V gene data show CDR1 as MDHEN and CDR2 as SYDVKM. The J segment lost 8 bases and the V segment lost 7 bases, leaving 7 bases of the junction unmatched. The CDR3 sequence: CASKAGGADEQFF. The CDR3 region has the DNA TGTGCCAGCAAGGCGGGAGGAGCGGATGAGCAGTTCTTC. Drawing the rest from reference TRBV28 and TRBJ2-1, the complete variable domain is DVKVTQSSRYLVKRTGEKVFLECVQDMDHENMFWYRQDPGLGLRLIYFSYDVKMKEKGDIPEGYSVSREKKERFSLILESASTNQTSMYLCASKAGGADEQFFGPGTRLTVL.